What follows are 26 T cell receptor beta chains derived from one specimen sequenced in a study of blood T cell repertoires in COVID-19. The assay was immunoSEQ multiplex PCR, and TCRdb's table has in-frame clones only and misses some. Among some 140,000 clones listed, roughly 80% were seen once. The sequenced sample consisted of PBMCs or T cells enriched from blood (not recorded which). Source of these receptors: a man aged 50 to 59 who had recovered from COVID-19.

DNA for the CDR3: TGTGCCAGCAGCGTAGGGAGTACGCAGGGTATTGGTGGCTACACCTTC. It codes for CASSVGSTQGIGGYTF. The gene calls are TRBV9 and TRBJ1-2, with D tentatively TRBD1 (5 bases). V lost 0 bases to trimming and J lost 7 bases, with 19 bases between them. Germline values: CDR1 SGDLS, CDR2 YYNGEE. The CDR3 is 16 amino acids.

This rearrangement joins TRBV11-2 to TRBJ2-2, with TRBD1 matching 9 bases. The CDR3 consists of 18 residues. Germline lookup yields CDR1 SGHAT and CDR2 FQNNGV. The junction had 11 bases not matched to a gene; V was cut back by 6 bases and J by 0 bases. The CDR3 region is CASSPGTGNPTNTGELFF. CDR3 DNA: TGTGCCAGCAGTCCCGGGACAGGGAATCCCACGAACACCGGGGAGCTGTTTTTT.

This chain links TRBV2 with TRBJ2-2, with TRBD1 matching over 7 bases. CDR1 and CDR2 (germline): SNHLY, FYNNEI. With 6 bases clipped from V and 0 bases from J, the junction kept 1 base outside the gene matches. The CDR3 totals 14 residues. This CDR3 is CASRQGTNTGELFF. Here the CDR3 DNA reads TGTGCCAGCAGACAGGGGACGAACACCGGGGAGCTGTTTTTT. The full variable domain, rest sourced from reference TRBV2 and TRBJ2-2, is EPEVTQTPSHQVTQMGQEVILRCVPISNHLYFYWYRQILGQKVEFLVSFYNNEISEKSEIFDDQFSVERPDGSNFTLKIRSTKLEDSAMYFCASRQGTNTGELFFGEGSRLTVL.

The chain combines TRBV6-5 with TRBJ2-7; a weak D match, TRBD1 (6 bases). CDR1 is MNHEY, CDR2 SVGAGI, per germline. This CDR3 is 13 amino acids long. V was shortened by 2 bases and J by 6 bases, with 11 bases between the two germline ends. As DNA, the CDR3 is TGTGCCAGCAGTTACCGGACAGATAGCGAGCAGTACTTC. Protein product: CASSYRTDSEQYF.

Written as DNA, the CDR3 is TGTGCCAGCAGCTTAGGGGCTGGTAGGTCCCTCGAGCAGTACTTC. Its protein product is CASSLGAGRSLEQYF. The chain couples TRBV11-2 to TRBJ2-7; D call uncertain. The V and J ends lost 1 base and 6 bases respectively, with 16 bases between them. Germline CDR1 SGHAT, CDR2 FQNNGV. The CDR3 contains 15 residues.

V gene TRBV11-2 combines with J gene TRBJ1-6; 7 bases map to TRBD1. The germline CDR1 and CDR2 sequences are SGHAT and FQNNGV. This CDR3 region has 15 residues. After removal of 3 bases from V and 2 bases from J, the junction contained 1 base not matched to a gene. This chain's CDR3 is CASSFGTAYNSPLHF. The CDR3 nucleotides read TGTGCCAGCAGCTTCGGGACAGCCTATAATTCACCCCTCCACTTT.

V gene TRBV3-1 (or the pseudogene TRBV3-2) combines with J gene TRBJ2-2; D is undetermined. The CDR3 totals 14 residues. V was clipped by 0 bases and J by 4 bases, with 6 bases between them. Germline V CDR1 and CDR2: LGHDT, YNNKEL (reference sequence). The CDR3 sequence is CASSQDWSTGELFF. The CDR3 DNA is TGTGCCAGCAGCCAAGATTGGAGCACCGGGGAGCTGTTTTTT.

This chain connects TRBV18 to TRBJ1-1; 8 nucleotides agree with TRBD1. Germline CDR1 and CDR2: KGHSH and LQKENI. V trimming: 3 bases; J trimming: 4 bases; junction bases outside the gene matches: 7. The CDR3 extends over 15 amino acids. In DNA, the CDR3 is TGTGCCAGCTCACCTATAGACAGGGGAGGCACTGAAGCTTTCTTT. The encoded protein is CASSPIDRGGTEAFF. The variable domain in full, with the rest retrieved from reference TRBV18 and TRBJ1-1, is NAGVMQNPRHLVRRRGQEARLRCSPMKGHSHVYWYRQLPEEGLKFMVYLQKENIIDESGMPKERFSAEFPKEGPSILRIQQVVRGDSAAYFCASSPIDRGGTEAFFGQGTRLTVV.

This clone was detected many times. This chain uses TRBV14 with TRBJ1-5, with a possible D match to TRBD1 (5 bases). V was pared by 5 bases and J by 7 bases, with 12 bases between. The germline V gene encodes CDR1 SGHDN and CDR2 FVKESK. The CDR3 loop spans 13 amino acids. The CDR3: CASSEGAGQPQHF. The CDR3 DNA is TGTGCCAGCAGCGAAGGGGCAGGGCAGCCCCAGCATTTT. Full variable domain (remainder filled in from reference TRBV14 and TRBJ1-5): EAGVTQFPSHSVIEKGQTVTLRCDPISGHDNLYWYRRVMGKEIKFLLHFVKESKQDESGMPNNRFLAERTGGTYSTLKVQPAELEDSGVYFCASSEGAGQPQHFGDGTRLSIL.

This chain uses TRBV10-2 with TRBJ1-2, with D possibly being TRBD1 (6 bases). Germline V CDR1 and CDR2: WSHSY, SAAADI. CDR3 size: 15 residues. V lost 1 base to trimming and J lost 4 bases, with 13 bases between them. As DNA, the CDR3 is TGCGCCAGCAGTGAGTACCTAGGACAGAGCTATGGCTACACCTTC. Translating gives CASSEYLGQSYGYTF.

V is TRBV11-3 and J is TRBJ2-2, with D possibly TRBD2 on 6 matching bases. Germline values: CDR1 SGHNT, CDR2 YENEEA. V dropped 5 bases and J dropped 5 bases, with 9 bases sitting between them. The CDR3 length is 13 residues. The CDR3 spells CASSPAGTGELFF. DNA for the CDR3: TGTGCCAGCAGCCCAGCGGGTACCGGGGAGCTGTTTTTT.

The rearrangement uses TRBV9 and TRBJ2-5; possible D gene TRBD1, 5 bases. Trimming removed 0 bases from V and 1 base from J, with 7 bases in between. Germline V gene sequence: CDR1 SGDLS, CDR2 YYNGEE. There are 14 residues in the CDR3. The CDR3 region has the DNA TGTGCCAGCAGCGTAGGGGGCAGCCAAGAGACCCAGTACTTC. Translated, it gives CASSVGGSQETQYF.

The chain has TRBV18 and TRBJ2-3; D gene uncertain. Germline assignment: CDR1 KGHSH and CDR2 LQKENI. The CDR3 runs to 17 residues. The V gene lost 2 bases and the J gene lost 2 bases, with 17 bases spanning the gap. DNA for the CDR3: TGTGCCAGCTCACCAAATGCCCCGAGCATTATCACAGATACGCAGTATTTT. This translates into CASSPNAPSIITDTQYF. The complete variable domain, with remaining parts taken from reference TRBV18 and TRBJ2-3, reads NAGVMQNPRHLVRRRGQEARLRCSPMKGHSHVYWYRQLPEEGLKFMVYLQKENIIDESGMPKERFSAEFPKEGPSILRIQQVVRGDSAAYFCASSPNAPSIITDTQYFGPGTRLTVL.

This clone was seen once. The V gene is TRBV19, the J gene TRBJ1-4; 7 nucleotides agree with TRBD1. Germline V gives CDR1 LNHDA, CDR2 SQIVND (reference sequence). This CDR3 is 15 amino acids long. The junction had 5 bases not matched to a gene; V was cut back by 6 bases and J by 1 base. The CDR3 is CASRRQGQTNEKLFF. In nucleotides, the CDR3 is TGTGCCAGTAGGCGACAGGGTCAAACTAATGAAAAACTGTTTTTT.

The chain recombines TRBV7-8 with TRBJ2-7, with D perhaps TRBD2 (5 bases). The CDR3 consists of 15 residues. Germline CDR1 SGHVS, CDR2 FQNEAQ. V was shortened by 2 bases and J by 0 bases, with 11 bases between the two germline ends. In DNA, the CDR3 is TGTGCCAGCAGCTTATACCCCCGGGGCTCCTACGAGCAGTACTTC. Protein product: CASSLYPRGSYEQYF.

The genes are TRBV5-1 and TRBJ1-1, with TRBD1 identical over 9 bases. Looked up from germline, CDR1 is SGHRS and CDR2 is YFSETQ. This CDR3 contains 16 residues. The V and J ends lost 3 bases and 4 bases, in that order; junction bases with no gene match: 10. CDR3 sequence reads: CASSYTGGSRSTEAFF. Written as DNA, the CDR3 is TGCGCCAGCAGCTATACAGGGGGCAGTCGTAGCACTGAAGCTTTCTTT.

The chain uses TRBV6-5 and TRBJ1-1; D not resolved. Per the germline V gene, CDR1 is MNHEY and CDR2 is SVGAGI. Trimming took off 2 bases at V and 1 base at J, with 5 bases between the two ends. This CDR3 region has 13 residues. CDR3 sequence: CASSYAGNTEAFF. DNA for the CDR3: TGTGCCAGCAGTTACGCGGGGAACACTGAAGCTTTCTTT.

This clone has just one count. This sequence joins TRBV15 and TRBJ2-5; 8 bases are shared with TRBD1. The V gene end was trimmed by 1 base and the J gene end by 5 bases; junction bases not matched to a gene: 3. This CDR3 is built from 14 residues. The V gene's germline CDR1 is LNHNV and CDR2 YYDKDF (reference sequence). CDR3 protein: CATSRGTGRETQYF. CDR3 nucleotides: TGTGCCACCAGCAGAGGGACAGGGAGGGAGACCCAGTACTTC.

The rearrangement joins TRBV13 to TRBJ2-5, with 8 bases that match TRBD1. The CDR3 spans 16 residues. Trimming removed 5 bases from V and 4 bases from J; junction bases left unmatched: 12. Germline V gene sequence: CDR1 PRHDT, CDR2 FYEKMQ (reference sequence). CDR3 region: CASSRAQGARGETQYF. DNA for the CDR3: TGTGCCAGCAGCCGAGCCCAGGGGGCTCGGGGAGAGACCCAGTACTTC. Based on the CDR3 plus reference TRBV13 and TRBJ2-5, the full variable domain is AAGVIQSPRHLIKEKRETATLKCYPIPRHDTVYWYQQGPGQDPQFLISFYEKMQSDKGSIPDRFSAQQFSDYHSELNMSSLELGDSALYFCASSRAQGARGETQYFGPGTRLLVL.

The V and J genes are TRBV7-8 and TRBJ2-3; 9 bases agree with TRBD2. The CDR3 is 15 residues long. Trimming at V came to 6 bases and at J to 4 bases, leaving 8 bases not matched to a gene. Germline CDR1 SGHVS, CDR2 FQNEAQ. The CDR3 loop reads CASRPVAGGSDTQYF. In nucleotides, the CDR3 is TGTGCCAGCAGGCCAGTGGCGGGGGGGTCAGATACGCAGTATTTT.

The gene calls are TRBV9 and TRBJ2-1; D unresolved. Germline V gene lookup returns CDR1 SGDLS and CDR2 YYNGEE. CDR3 size: 13 residues. Trimming left V 4 bases short and J 12 bases short, with 17 bases between. CDR3 bases: TGTGCCAGCAGCCTCACCAAGGTCGGAGCGCAGTTCTTC. Protein product: CASSLTKVGAQFF.

The chain recombines TRBV6-5 with TRBJ1-2; a possible D gene is TRBD1 (6 bases). CDR3 length: 15 amino acids. Germline CDR1 reads MNHEY; CDR2 reads SVGAGI. The germline V and J ends were trimmed by 7 bases and 4 bases, with 19 bases remaining between them. The CDR3 nucleotides are TGTGCCAGCACCCAACTTGTAGGGGGGGCCTATGGCTACACCTTC. This codes for CASTQLVGGAYGYTF.

This clone was seen a few times. The chain is built from TRBV24-1 and TRBJ2-5; 7 bases match TRBD1. This CDR3 spans 16 amino acids. Losses at the gene ends were 4 bases for V and 4 bases for J; bases not matched to a gene: 11. CDR1 and CDR2 from the germline V gene are KGHDR and SFDVKD. Here the CDR3 reads CATSDRVRGKGETQYF. In DNA, the CDR3 is TGTGCCACCAGTGACCGGGTCAGGGGGAAGGGAGAGACCCAGTACTTC.

The count of this clone is one. V is TRBV28 and J is TRBJ2-6; 9 nucleotides line up with TRBD2. Germline V CDR1 and CDR2: MDHEN, SYDVKM. The CDR3 loop spans 16 amino acids. J was trimmed by 0 bases and V by 11 bases; bases with no gene match: 8. CDR3 DNA: TGTGCCCGCGGGGGGGGACGGTTCTCTGGGGCCAACGTCCTGACTTTC. Translating gives CARGGGRFSGANVLTF.

This chain joins TRBV5-4 and TRBJ1-3, with 9 bases matching TRBD1. Trimming removed 4 bases from V and 0 bases from J; junction bases left unmatched: 5. CDR1 is SGHNT and CDR2 is YYREEE in the germline V gene (reference sequence). The CDR3 has 16 amino acids. The CDR3 nucleotides are TGTGCCAGCAGCCACGGACAGGGGCTCTCTGGAAACACCATATATTTT. It yields the protein CASSHGQGLSGNTIYF.

This clone was seen just once. The chain carries TRBV6-5 and TRBJ2-1, with 8 bases matching TRBD2. Germline values: CDR1 MNHEY, CDR2 SVGAGI. V lost 7 bases, J lost 8 bases, and 13 bases stayed unmatched. The CDR3 is 15 amino acids. For the CDR3, the DNA is TGTGCCAGCAATGGGTTCGGGGGGGCTGTCGATGAGCAGTTCTTC. Amino acid sequence: CASNGFGGAVDEQFF.